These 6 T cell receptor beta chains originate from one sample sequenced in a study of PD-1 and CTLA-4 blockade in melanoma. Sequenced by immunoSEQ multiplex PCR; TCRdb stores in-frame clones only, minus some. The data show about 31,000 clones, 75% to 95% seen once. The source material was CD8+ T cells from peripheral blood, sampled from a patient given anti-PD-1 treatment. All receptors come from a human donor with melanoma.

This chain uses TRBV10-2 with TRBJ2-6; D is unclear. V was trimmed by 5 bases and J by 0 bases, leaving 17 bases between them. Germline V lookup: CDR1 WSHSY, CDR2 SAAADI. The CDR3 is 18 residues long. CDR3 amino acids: CASSPLVGVFSGANVLTF. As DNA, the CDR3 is TGCGCCAGCAGTCCCCTTGTAGGTGTGTTCTCTGGGGCCAACGTCCTGACTTTC.

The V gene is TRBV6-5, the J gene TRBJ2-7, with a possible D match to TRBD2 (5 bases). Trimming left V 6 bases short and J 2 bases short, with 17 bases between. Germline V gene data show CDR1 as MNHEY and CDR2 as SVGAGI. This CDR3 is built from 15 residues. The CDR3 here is CASRPKPDGAYEQYF. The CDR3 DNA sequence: TGTGCCAGCAGACCCAAGCCAGACGGGGCCTACGAGCAGTACTTC.

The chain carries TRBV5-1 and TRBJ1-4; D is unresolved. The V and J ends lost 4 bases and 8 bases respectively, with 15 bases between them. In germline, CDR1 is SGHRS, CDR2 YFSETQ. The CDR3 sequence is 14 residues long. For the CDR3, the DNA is TGCGCCAGCAGCCCGGCAGGCGGTTACGAAAAACTGTTTTTT. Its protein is CASSPAGGYEKLFF.

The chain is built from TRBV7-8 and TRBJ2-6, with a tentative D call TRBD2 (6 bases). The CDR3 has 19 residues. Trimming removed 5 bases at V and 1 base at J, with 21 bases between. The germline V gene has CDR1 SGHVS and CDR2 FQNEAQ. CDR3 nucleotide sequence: TGTGCCAGCAGCCCGTGGAGGGCTCGTACCAAATCTGGGGCCAACGTCCTGACTTTC. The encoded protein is CASSPWRARTKSGANVLTF. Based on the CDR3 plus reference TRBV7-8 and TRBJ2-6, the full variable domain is GAGVSQSPRYKVAKRGQDVALRCDPISGHVSLFWYQQALGQGPEFLTYFQNEAQLDKSGLPSDRFFAERPEGSVSTLKIQRTQQEDSAVYLCASSPWRARTKSGANVLTFGAGSRLTVL.

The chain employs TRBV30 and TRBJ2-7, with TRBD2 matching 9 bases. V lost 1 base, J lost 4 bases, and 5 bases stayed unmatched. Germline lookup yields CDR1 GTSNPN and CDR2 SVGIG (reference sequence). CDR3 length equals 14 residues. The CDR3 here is CAWSDLAGRYEQYF. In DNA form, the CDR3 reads TGTGCCTGGAGTGACCTAGCGGGGAGATACGAGCAGTACTTC.

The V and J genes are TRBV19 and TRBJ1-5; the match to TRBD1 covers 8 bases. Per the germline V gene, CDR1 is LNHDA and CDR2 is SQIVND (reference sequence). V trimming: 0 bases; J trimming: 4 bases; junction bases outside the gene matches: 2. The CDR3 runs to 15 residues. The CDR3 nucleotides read TGTGCCAGTAGTATAGACGGGGACAGGAATCAGCCCCAGCATTTT. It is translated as CASSIDGDRNQPQHF.